Below are 17 T cell receptor beta chains sequenced from a single sample in a study of T cell responses to AZD1222 COVID-19 vaccine. Assay used: immunoSEQ multiplex PCR; TCRdb lists only in-frame clones, some missing. The table has about 170,000 clones, roughly nine tenths seen once; the top ten hold roughly 0.98%. This specimen consisted of peripheral blood, obtained 28 days after the second AZD1222 dose. All receptors derive from an adult who received the AZD1222 COVID-19 vaccine.

The chain combines TRBV27 with TRBJ1-5, with no clear D. Germline CDR1 is MNHEY and CDR2 is SMNVEV (reference sequence). With 3 bases removed from V and 3 bases from J, the gap between germline ends came to 9 bases. The CDR3 runs to 14 residues. In DNA, the CDR3 is TGTGCCAGCAGTTTCGCTCGGGTCAATCAGCCCCAGCATTTT. Protein: CASSFARVNQPQHF.

This clone occurred a few times. The chain employs TRBV6-1 and TRBJ1-3, with D tentatively TRBD1 (6 bases). CDR3 length: 16 amino acids. In germline, CDR1 is MNHNS, CDR2 SASEGT. Trimming cost V 1 base and J 0 bases, with 10 bases left between them. In nucleotides, the CDR3 is TGTGCCAGCAGTGAAGTAAGGGGGTACTCTGGAAACACCATATATTTT. This gives the protein CASSEVRGYSGNTIYF.

The chain carries TRBV28 and TRBJ1-6, with D possibly TRBD1 on 5 matching bases. The CDR3 has 13 amino acids. CDR1 MDHEN and CDR2 SYDVKM come from the germline V gene. The V end lost 10 bases, the J end lost 7 bases, and 14 bases lay between the germline ends. This CDR3 is CATSRVPNSPLHF. DNA for the CDR3: TGTGCCACGTCCAGGGTCCCGAATTCACCCCTCCACTTT.

CDR3 residues: CASSVATGDNYGYTF. In DNA, the CDR3 is TGTGCCAGCAGCGTAGCTACAGGAGATAACTATGGCTACACCTTC. The gene calls are TRBV9 and TRBJ1-2, with D possibly being TRBD1 (5 bases). The CDR3 loop spans 15 amino acids. Per germline, CDR1 SGDLS and CDR2 YYNGEE. The germline V and J ends were trimmed by 0 bases and 1 base, with 10 bases remaining between them.

The chain employs TRBV6-2 or TRBV6-3 and TRBJ2-7; 15 bases match TRBD2. Germline values: CDR1 MNHEY, CDR2 SVGEGT. V trimming: 0 bases; J trimming: 2 bases; junction bases outside the gene matches: 8. The CDR3 consists of 19 residues. The CDR3 DNA follows: TGTGCCAGCAGTTACTCCCCGGGACTAGCGGGGGGTTCCGCCTACGAGCAGTACTTC. It yields the protein CASSYSPGLAGGSAYEQYF.

The rearrangement uses TRBV10-3 and TRBJ1-5; 9 bases fit TRBD1. This CDR3 spans 13 amino acids. Germline CDR1 ENHRY, CDR2 SYGVKD. With 11 bases clipped from V and 0 bases from J, the junction kept 2 bases outside the gene matches. The chain's CDR3 is CAAGQGSNQPQHF. The DNA for the CDR3 is TGTGCCGCGGGACAGGGTAGCAATCAGCCCCAGCATTTT.

CDR3 nucleotides: TGTGCCAGCAGTTTGGACAGTTTATCCGATACGCAGTATTTT. Protein product: CASSLDSLSDTQYF. The chain links TRBV2 to TRBJ2-3; TRBD1 might be the D (6 bases). Germline CDR1 and CDR2: SNHLY and FYNNEI. Trimming removed 5 bases from V and 6 bases from J, with 15 bases in between. This CDR3 is built from 14 residues.

J is TRBJ2-1 and V is TRBV7-9; D is possibly TRBD1 (6 bases). Trimming left V 5 bases short and J 7 bases short, with 21 bases between. Germline-derived CDR1 and CDR2 are SEHNR and FQNEAQ (reference sequence). This CDR3 region has 16 residues. The CDR3 DNA reads as TGTGCCAGCAGCAACGCTCTTACAGGGATGCGGAATGAGCAGTTCTTC. Translated: CASSNALTGMRNEQFF.

The chain carries TRBV28 and TRBJ1-1; no clear D. The V end lost 8 bases, the J end lost 1 base, and 14 bases lay between the germline ends. The V gene's germline CDR1 is MDHEN and CDR2 SYDVKM. The CDR3 is made up of 14 amino acids. CDR3 protein: CASGFRIGNTEAFF. As DNA, the CDR3 is TGTGCCAGCGGCTTTCGTATAGGGAACACTGAAGCTTTCTTT.

The rearrangement uses TRBV7-2 and TRBJ1-2; unclear D gene. Germline V gene lookup returns CDR1 SGHTA and CDR2 FQGNSA. Trimming cost V 3 bases and J 1 base, with 9 bases left between them. This CDR3 has 14 amino acids. The CDR3 DNA is TGTGCCAGCAGCTTCACCACAGATAACTATGGCTACACCTTC. Protein product: CASSFTTDNYGYTF.

In this sample, this clone turned up once. This rearrangement joins TRBV29-1 to TRBJ1-2; maybe TRBD1 (6 bases). The CDR3 length is 15 residues. The V end lost 2 bases, the J end lost 2 bases, and 15 bases lay between the germline ends. The V gene's germline CDR1 is SQVTM and CDR2 ANQGSEA. The CDR3 nucleotides are TGCAGCGTTGAACGTGGCCAGGGGAAGAACTATGGCTACACCTTC. Protein sequence: CSVERGQGKNYGYTF.

V usage is TRBV9 and J usage is TRBJ1-1; D is ambiguous. CDR1 is SGDLS and CDR2 is YYNGEE in the germline V gene. The CDR3 loop spans 15 amino acids. V was trimmed by 0 bases and J by 0 bases, leaving 9 bases between them. CDR3 loop: CASSVVSTMNTEAFF. The DNA of the CDR3 is TGTGCCAGCAGCGTAGTTAGTACCATGAACACTGAAGCTTTCTTT. Supplemented by reference TRBV9 and TRBJ1-1, the full variable domain reads DSGVTQTPKHLITATGQRVTLRCSPRSGDLSVYWYQQSLDQGLQFLIQYYNGEERAKGNILERFSAQQFPDLHSELNLSSLELGDSALYFCASSVVSTMNTEAFFGQGTRLTVV.

V is TRBV6-5 and J is TRBJ1-3, with D perhaps TRBD1 (6 bases). The CDR3 runs to 15 residues. Germline values: CDR1 MNHEY, CDR2 SVGAGI. V was clipped by 2 bases and J by 3 bases, with 11 bases between them. In nucleotides, the CDR3 is TGTGCCAGCAGTTACGCGGCAGGGGTTGGAAACACCATATATTTT. Its translation is CASSYAAGVGNTIYF.

This clone was observed once. J is TRBJ2-3 and V is TRBV4-1; 7 bases are shared with TRBD1. The CDR3 is 13 amino acids. The junction had 3 bases not matched to a gene; V was cut back by 3 bases and J by 6 bases. In germline, CDR1 is MGHRA, CDR2 YSYEKL. For the CDR3, the DNA is TGCGCCAGCAGCCAGGAACAGGGGGATACGCAGTATTTT. Translation: CASSQEQGDTQYF.

The rearrangement links TRBV9 to TRBJ1-2; possible D gene TRBD1, 6 bases. The CDR3 is made up of 13 amino acids. Germline lookup yields CDR1 SGDLS and CDR2 YYNGEE. Trimming took off 3 bases at V and 5 bases at J, with 11 bases between the two ends. Here the CDR3 reads CASSAVTGYGYTF. The DNA for the CDR3 is TGTGCCAGCAGCGCCGTTACAGGGTATGGCTACACCTTC.

The V gene is TRBV27, the J gene TRBJ2-7, with 8 bases aligning to TRBD2. Germline CDR1 MNHEY, CDR2 SMNVEV (reference sequence). Trimming cost V 5 bases and J 3 bases; bases outside gene matches: 6. This CDR3 is 14 amino acids long. The CDR3, as DNA: TGTGCCAGCAGTCCCCGGGGGGGTGGCTACGAGCAGTACTTC. Protein sequence: CASSPRGGGYEQYF.

This clone was counted a single time. The chain has TRBV11-2 and TRBJ2-3; D might be TRBD2 (5 bases). The CDR3 has 14 amino acids. The germline V and J ends were trimmed by 5 bases and 1 base, with 10 bases remaining between them. Germline CDR1 and CDR2: SGHAT and FQNNGV. The CDR3 nucleotides read TGTGCCAGCAGCCCCCCCGGGGGCACAGATACGCAGTATTTT. Amino acids: CASSPPGGTDTQYF.